This TCR beta chain was sequenced during a study of T cells in Graves' hyperthyroidism and ophthalmopathy. The TCR beta CDR3 regions underwent amplification using RNA transcripts as the source. The HTBI primer set was used in a first-round RT-PCR of the TCR CDR3. TCRdb recomputed calls from the multiplex PCR reads with MiXCR, one row per CDR3 protein. The sample includes about 560,000 distinct CDR3 sequences, over 15% of them seen just once. Germline assignment: CDR1 SQVTM and CDR2 ANQGSEA. This CDR3 is built from 12 residues. The V gene lost 7 bases and the J gene lost 0 bases, with 8 bases spanning the gap. For the diagnoses, clinical symptoms, serum thyroxine and TRAb, thyroid ultrasound and orbital computed tomography were used.

The genes are TRBV29-1 and TRBJ2-3; D is uncertain. The source material was blood. The source of this sequence is a woman under 30 with Graves' hyperthyroidism. The CDR3 DNA is TGCAGCGCTACGACCAGCACAGATACGCAGTATTTT. Translated: CSATTSTDTQYF.